Reported below is one T cell receptor beta chain. Germline-derived CDR1 and CDR2 are GTSNPN and SVGIG (reference sequence). V was clipped by 0 bases and J by 7 bases; unmatched bases: 14. This CDR3 is built from 16 residues. These data belong to a study of blood T cell repertoires in COVID-19. Original handling: It was from reference gene primer amplification that nucleated cell counts were estimated. TCRdb's copy holds only in-frame clones and misses some; the assay was immunoSEQ multiplex PCR. V and J calls and clone size are those listed in that table; D and trimming were worked out from the DNA. The sample holds approximately 200,000 clones, 70% to 90% seen once.

Sequencing was carried out using peripheral blood. This receptor was taken from a man between 18 and 29 years old with active or convalescent COVID-19. The chain is built from TRBV30 and TRBJ2-5, with 7 positions matching TRBD2. The CDR3, as DNA: TGTGCCTGGAGTGTAGGGCGCGGGAGCGCCTCCTGGACCCAGTACTTC. This gives the protein CAWSVGRGSASWTQYF.